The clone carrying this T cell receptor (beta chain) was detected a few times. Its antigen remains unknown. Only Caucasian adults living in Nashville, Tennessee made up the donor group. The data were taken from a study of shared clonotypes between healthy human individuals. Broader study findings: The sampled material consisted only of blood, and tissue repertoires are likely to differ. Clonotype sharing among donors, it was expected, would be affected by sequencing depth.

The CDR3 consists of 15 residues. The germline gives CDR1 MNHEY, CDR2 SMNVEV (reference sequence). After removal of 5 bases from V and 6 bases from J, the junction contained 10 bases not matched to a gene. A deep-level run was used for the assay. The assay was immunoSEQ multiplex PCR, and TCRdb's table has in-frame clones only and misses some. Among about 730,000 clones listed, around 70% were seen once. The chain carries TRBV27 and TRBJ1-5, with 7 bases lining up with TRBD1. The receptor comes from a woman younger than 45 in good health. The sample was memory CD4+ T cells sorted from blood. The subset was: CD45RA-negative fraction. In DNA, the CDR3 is TGTGCCAGCAGTCTTCTTGACAGGGCCTTTCAGCCCCAGCATTTT. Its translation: CASSLLDRAFQPQHF.